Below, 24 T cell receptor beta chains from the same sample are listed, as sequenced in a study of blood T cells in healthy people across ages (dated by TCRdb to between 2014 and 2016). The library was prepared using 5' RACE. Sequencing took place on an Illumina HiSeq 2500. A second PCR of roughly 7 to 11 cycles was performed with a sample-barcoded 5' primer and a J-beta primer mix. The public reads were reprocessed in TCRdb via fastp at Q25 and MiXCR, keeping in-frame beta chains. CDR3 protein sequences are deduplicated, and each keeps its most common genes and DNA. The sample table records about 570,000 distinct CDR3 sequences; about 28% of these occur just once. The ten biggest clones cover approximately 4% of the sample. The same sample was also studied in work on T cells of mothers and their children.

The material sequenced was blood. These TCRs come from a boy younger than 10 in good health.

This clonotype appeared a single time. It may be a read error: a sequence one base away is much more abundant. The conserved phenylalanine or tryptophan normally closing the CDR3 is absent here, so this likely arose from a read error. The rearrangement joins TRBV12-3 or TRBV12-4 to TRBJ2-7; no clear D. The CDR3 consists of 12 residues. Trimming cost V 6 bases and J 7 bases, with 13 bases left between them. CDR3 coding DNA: TGTGCCAGCAGCTCTGGTGCTGGGGAGCAGTACCTC. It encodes CASSSGAGEQYL.

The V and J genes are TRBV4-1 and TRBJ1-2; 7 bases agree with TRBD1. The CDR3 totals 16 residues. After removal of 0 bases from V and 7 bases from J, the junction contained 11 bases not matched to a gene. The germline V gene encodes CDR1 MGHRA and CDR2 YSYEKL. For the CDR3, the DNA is TGCGCCAGCAGCCAAGATTGGGGAGGGGGCCGGGGTGGCTACACCTTC. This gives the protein CASSQDWGGGRGGYTF.

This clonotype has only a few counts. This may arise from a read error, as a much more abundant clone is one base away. The CDR3: CATSRDPGSHQPRHF. As DNA, the CDR3 is TGTGCCACCAGCAGAGATCCAGGGAGTCATCAGCCCCGGCATTTT. The gene calls are TRBV15 and TRBJ1-5; TRBD1 is a possible D gene (5 bases). CDR1 is LNHNV and CDR2 is YYDKDF in the germline V gene (reference sequence). The CDR3 consists of 15 residues.

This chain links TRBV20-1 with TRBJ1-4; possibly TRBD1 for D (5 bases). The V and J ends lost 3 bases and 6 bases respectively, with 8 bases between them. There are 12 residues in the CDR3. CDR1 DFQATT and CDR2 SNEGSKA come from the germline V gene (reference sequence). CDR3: CSARDNHEKLFF. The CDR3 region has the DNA TGCAGTGCTAGGGACAACCATGAAAAACTGTTTTTT.

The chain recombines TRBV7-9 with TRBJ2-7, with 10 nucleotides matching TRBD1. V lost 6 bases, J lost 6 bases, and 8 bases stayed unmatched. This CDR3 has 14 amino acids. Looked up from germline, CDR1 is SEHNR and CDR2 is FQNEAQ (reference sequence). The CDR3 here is CASSGGTGAFEQYF. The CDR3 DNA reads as TGTGCCAGCAGTGGGGGGACAGGGGCCTTCGAGCAGTACTTC.

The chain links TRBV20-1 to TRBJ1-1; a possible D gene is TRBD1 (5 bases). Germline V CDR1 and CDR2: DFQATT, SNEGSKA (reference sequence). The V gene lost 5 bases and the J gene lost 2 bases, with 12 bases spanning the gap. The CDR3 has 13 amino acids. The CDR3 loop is CSAVIQGNTEAFF. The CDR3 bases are TGCAGTGCTGTCATTCAGGGCAACACTGAAGCTTTCTTT.

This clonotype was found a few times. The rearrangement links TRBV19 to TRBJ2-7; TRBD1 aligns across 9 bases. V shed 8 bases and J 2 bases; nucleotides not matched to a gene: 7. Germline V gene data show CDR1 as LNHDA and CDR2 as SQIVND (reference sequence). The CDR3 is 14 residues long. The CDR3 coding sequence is TGTGCCAGTGCGCCGGGACAGGGCCCCTACGAGCAGTACTTC. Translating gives CASAPGQGPYEQYF.

DNA of the CDR3: TGTGCTAGTGGTCTTTTGGACAGGGGCAGAGGGCAGCCCCAGCATTTT. Residues: CASGLLDRGRGQPQHF. The chain combines TRBV12-5 with TRBJ1-5, with 9 bases identical to TRBD1. The CDR3 extends over 16 amino acids. Germline V gene sequence: CDR1 LGHNT, CDR2 FRNRAP. The V and J ends lost 5 bases and 7 bases, in that order; junction bases with no gene match: 12.

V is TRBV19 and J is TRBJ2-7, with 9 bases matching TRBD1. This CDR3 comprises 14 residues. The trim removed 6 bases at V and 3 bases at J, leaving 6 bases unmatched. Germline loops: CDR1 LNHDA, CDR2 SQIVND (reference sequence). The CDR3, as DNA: TGTGCCAGTAGACGGACAGGGGCCCTCTACGAGCAGTACTTC. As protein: CASRRTGALYEQYF.

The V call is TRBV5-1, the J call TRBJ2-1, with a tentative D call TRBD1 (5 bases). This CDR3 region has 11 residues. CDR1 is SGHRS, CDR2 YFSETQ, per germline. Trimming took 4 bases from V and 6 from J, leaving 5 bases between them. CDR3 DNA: TGCGCCAGCAGCGGGGCCAATGAGCAGTTCTTC. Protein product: CASSGANEQFF. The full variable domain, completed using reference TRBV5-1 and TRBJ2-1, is KAGVTQTPRYLIKTRGQQVTLSCSPISGHRSVSWYQQTPGQGLQFLFEYFSETQRNKGNFPGRFSGRQFSNSRSEMNVSTLELGDSALYLCASSGANEQFFGPGTRLTVL.

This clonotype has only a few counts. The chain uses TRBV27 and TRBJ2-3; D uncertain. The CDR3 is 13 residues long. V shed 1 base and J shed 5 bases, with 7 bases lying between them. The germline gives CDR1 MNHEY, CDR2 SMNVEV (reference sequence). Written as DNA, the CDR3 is TGTGCCAGCAGTTTATTTTCCCTAGATACGCAGTATTTT. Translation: CASSLFSLDTQYF.

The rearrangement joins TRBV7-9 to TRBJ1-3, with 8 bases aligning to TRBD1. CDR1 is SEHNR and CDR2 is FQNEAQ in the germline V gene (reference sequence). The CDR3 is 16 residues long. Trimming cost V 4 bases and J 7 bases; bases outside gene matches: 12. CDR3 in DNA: TGTGCCAGCAGCTACCCCCCACAGGGGGAGGCGAACACCATATATTTT. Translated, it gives CASSYPPQGEANTIYF.

CDR3 loop: CASTLGGSSARYTF. In DNA form, the CDR3 reads TGTGCCAGCACCCTAGGGGGGTCAAGCGCGCGCTACACCTTC. The chain couples TRBV6-2 or TRBV6-3 to TRBJ1-2; D might be TRBD1 (6 bases). V lost 7 bases to trimming and J lost 9 bases, with 21 bases between them. The germline gives CDR1 MNHEY, CDR2 SVGEGT. CDR3 length: 14 amino acids.

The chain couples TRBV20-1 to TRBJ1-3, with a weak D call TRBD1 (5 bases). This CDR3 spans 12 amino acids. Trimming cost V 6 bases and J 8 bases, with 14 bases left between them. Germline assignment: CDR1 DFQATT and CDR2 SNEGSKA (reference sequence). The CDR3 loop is CSARDPTYTIYF. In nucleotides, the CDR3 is TGCAGTGCCCGGGACCCCACGTACACCATATATTTT.

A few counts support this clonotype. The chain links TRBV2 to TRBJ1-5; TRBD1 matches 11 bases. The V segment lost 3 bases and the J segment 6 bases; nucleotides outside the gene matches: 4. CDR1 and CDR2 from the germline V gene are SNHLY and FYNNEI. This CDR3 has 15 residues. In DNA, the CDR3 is TGTGCCAGCAGTGATAGGACAGGGGGCAGTCAGCCCCAGCATTTT. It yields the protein CASSDRTGGSQPQHF. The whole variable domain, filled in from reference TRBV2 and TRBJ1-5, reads EPEVTQTPSHQVTQMGQEVILRCVPISNHLYFYWYRQILGQKVEFLVSFYNNEISEKSEIFDDQFSVERPDGSNFTLKIRSTKLEDSAMYFCASSDRTGGSQPQHFGDGTRLSIL.

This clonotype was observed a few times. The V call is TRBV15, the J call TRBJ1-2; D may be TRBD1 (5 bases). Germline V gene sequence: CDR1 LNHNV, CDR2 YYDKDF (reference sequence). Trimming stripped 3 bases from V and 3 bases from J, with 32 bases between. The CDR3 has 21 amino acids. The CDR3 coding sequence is TGTGCCACCAGCAGGAGGAGAGCCGTGGTAGGTGGCAGGACACCTGACTATGGCTACACCTTC. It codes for CATSRRRAVVGGRTPDYGYTF.

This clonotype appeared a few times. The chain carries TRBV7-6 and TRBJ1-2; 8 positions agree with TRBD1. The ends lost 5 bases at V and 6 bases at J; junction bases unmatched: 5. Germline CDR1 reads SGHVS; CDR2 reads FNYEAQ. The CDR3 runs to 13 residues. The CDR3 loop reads CASSRETGDGYTF. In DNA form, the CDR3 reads TGTGCCAGCAGCCGGGAGACAGGGGATGGCTACACCTTC. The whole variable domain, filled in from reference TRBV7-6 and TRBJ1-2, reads GAGVSQSPRYKVTKRGQDVALRCDPISGHVSLYWYRQALGQGPEFLTYFNYEAQQDKSGLPNDRFSAERPEGSISTLTIQRTEQRDSAMYRCASSRETGDGYTFGSGTRLTVV.

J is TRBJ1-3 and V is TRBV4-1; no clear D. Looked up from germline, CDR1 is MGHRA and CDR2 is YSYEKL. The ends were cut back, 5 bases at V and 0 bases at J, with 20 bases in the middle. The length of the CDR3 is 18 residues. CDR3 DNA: TGCGCCAGCAGCGATGGAACCCGCAGGCGGTCCTCTGGAAACACCATATATTTT. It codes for CASSDGTRRRSSGNTIYF.

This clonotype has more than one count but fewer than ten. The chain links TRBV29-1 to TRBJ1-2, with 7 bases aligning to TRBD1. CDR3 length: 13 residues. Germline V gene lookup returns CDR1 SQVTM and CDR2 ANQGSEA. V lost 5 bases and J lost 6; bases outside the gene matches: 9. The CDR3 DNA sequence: TGCAGCGTTCTTCAGGGGGGGATTGATGGCTACACCTTC. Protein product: CSVLQGGIDGYTF.

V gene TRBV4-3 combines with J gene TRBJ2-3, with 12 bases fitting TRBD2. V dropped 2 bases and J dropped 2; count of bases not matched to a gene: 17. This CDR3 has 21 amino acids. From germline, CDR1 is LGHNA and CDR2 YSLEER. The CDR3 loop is CASSQKLGLVGLAGITDTQYF. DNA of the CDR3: TGCGCCAGCAGCCAAAAGTTAGGACTCGTCGGACTAGCGGGAATCACAGATACGCAGTATTTT.

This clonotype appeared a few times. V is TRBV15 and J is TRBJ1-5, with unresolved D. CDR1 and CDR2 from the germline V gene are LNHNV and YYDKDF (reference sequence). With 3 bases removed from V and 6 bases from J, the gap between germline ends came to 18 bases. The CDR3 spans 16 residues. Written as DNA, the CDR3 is TGTGCCACCAGCAGTCGTAGGGTCCCAATGGGTCAGCCCCAGCATTTT. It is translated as CATSSRRVPMGQPQHF.

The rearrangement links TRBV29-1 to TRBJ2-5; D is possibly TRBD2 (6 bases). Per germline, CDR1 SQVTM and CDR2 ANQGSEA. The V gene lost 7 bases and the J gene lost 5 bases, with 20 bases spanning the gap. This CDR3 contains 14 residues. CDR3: CSAGQGGGAETQYF. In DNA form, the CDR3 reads TGCAGCGCCGGTCAGGGTGGAGGGGCCGAGACCCAGTACTTC.

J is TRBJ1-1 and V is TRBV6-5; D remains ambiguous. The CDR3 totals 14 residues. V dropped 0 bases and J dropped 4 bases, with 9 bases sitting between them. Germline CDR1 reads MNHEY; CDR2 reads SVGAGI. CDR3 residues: CASSYSTRATEAFF. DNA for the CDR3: TGTGCCAGCAGTTACTCGACCCGGGCCACTGAAGCTTTCTTT.

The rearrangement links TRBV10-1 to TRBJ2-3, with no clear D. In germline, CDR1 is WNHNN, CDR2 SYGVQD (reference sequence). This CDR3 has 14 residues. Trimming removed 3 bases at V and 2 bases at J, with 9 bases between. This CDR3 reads CASSDGPTTDTQYF. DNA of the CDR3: TGCGCCAGCAGTGACGGGCCTACCACAGATACGCAGTATTTT.